This T cell receptor beta chain was sequenced in a study of cytomegalovirus exposure and HLA in healthy donors. Findings and caveats of the study: Follow-up analysis seemed to connect common viral pathogens with several of the most significant clusters identified. Within a later analysis, the majority of CMV-associated TCR beta chains appeared HLA-restricted. Later on, a genetic analysis was performed. It linked a missense variant in DCLRE1C with V- and J-gene trimming of TCR beta.

With regard to this clone: Its antigen is still unknown.

This CDR3 is built from 13 residues. CDR1 and CDR2 from the germline V gene are SGHRS and YFSETQ. V was cut by 0 bases and J by 5 bases, with 8 bases left in between. PCR was performed using 60 Vbeta and 13 Jbeta primers. The table came from immunoSEQ multiplex PCR; TCRdb's copy has only in-frame clones and leaves some out. This table lists tens of thousands of clones. The sequenced sample consisted of PBMCs. The V and J genes are TRBV5-1 and TRBJ2-5, with D possibly being TRBD2 (6 bases). This TCR was sampled from an older woman in good health and CMV-seropositive. In DNA form, the CDR3 reads TGCGCCAGCAGCTTGGGCGGGGAGGAGACCCAGTACTTC. Protein sequence: CASSLGGEETQYF.